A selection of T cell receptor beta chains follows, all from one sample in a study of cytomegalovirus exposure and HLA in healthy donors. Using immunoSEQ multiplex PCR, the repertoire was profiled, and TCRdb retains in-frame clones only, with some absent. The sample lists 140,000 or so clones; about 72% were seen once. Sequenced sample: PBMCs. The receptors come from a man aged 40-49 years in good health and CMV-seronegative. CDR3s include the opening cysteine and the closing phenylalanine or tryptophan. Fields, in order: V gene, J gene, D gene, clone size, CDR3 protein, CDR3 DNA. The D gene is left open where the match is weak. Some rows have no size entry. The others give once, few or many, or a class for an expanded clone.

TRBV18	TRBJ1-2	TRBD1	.	CASSPDRVNYGYTF	TGTGCCAGCTCACCGGACAGGGTTAACTATGGCTACACCTTC
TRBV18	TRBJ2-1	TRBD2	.	CASSTGGSYNEQFF	TGTGCCAGCTCAACGGGGGGCTCCTACAATGAGCAGTTCTTC
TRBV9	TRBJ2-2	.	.	CASSGGLDANTGELFF	TGTGCCAGCAGCGGGGGACTGGACGCGAACACCGGGGAGCTGTTTTTT
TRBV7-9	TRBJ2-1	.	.	CASSPPYSRGANEQFF	TGTGCCAGCAGCCCCCCGTATTCCAGGGGGGCCAATGAGCAGTTCTTC
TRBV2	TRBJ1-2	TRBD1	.	CASSWDREAGGYTF	TGTGCCAGCAGTTGGGACAGGGAGGCCGGCGGCTACACCTTC
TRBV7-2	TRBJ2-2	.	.	CASSLGWQDVGELFF	TGTGCCAGCAGCTTAGGATGGCAGGATGTCGGGGAGCTGTTTTTT
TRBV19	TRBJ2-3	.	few	CASSAFSVVGTDTQYF	TGTGCCAGTAGTGCCTTTAGTGTGGTAGGCACAGATACGCAGTATTTT
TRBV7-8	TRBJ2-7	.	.	CASSLGQEYEQYF	TGTGCCAGCAGCTTAGGACAGGAGTACGAGCAGTACTTC
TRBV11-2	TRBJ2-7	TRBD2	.	CASSTRTSGSGEQYF	TGTGCCAGCAGCACCAGGACTAGCGGGAGTGGTGAGCAGTACTTC
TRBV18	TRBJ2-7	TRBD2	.	CASSAGGSSYEQYF	TGTGCCAGCTCCGCCGGGGGGAGCTCCTACGAGCAGTACTTC
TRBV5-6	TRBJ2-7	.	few	CASSLFPGYEQYF	TGTGCCAGCAGCTTGTTTCCCGGCTACGAGCAGTACTTC
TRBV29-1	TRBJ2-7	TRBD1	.	CSGGTGGGYEQYF	TGCAGCGGCGGGACAGGGGGCGGCTACGAGCAGTACTTC